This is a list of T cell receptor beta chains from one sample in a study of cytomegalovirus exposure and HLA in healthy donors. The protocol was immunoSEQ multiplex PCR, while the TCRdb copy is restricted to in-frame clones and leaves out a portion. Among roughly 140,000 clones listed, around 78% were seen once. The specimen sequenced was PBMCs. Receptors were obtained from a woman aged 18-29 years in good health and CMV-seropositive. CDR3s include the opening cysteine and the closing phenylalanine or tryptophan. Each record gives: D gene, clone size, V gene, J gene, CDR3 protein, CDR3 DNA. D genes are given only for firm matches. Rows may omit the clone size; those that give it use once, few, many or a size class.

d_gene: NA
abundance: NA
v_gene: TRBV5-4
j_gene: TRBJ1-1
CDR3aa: CASRGPGHPNTEAFF
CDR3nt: TGTGCCAGCAGGGGGCCGGGACACCCAAACACTGAAGCTTTCTTT

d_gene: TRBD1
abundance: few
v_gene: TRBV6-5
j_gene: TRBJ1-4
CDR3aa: CAIETGTGAEKLFF
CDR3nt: TGTGCCATCGAAACCGGGACAGGGGCTGAAAAACTGTTTTTT

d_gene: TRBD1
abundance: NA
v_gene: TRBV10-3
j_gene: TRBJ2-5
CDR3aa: CAISTTGVGETQYF
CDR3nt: TGTGCCATCAGTACTACAGGGGTGGGAGAGACCCAGTACTTC

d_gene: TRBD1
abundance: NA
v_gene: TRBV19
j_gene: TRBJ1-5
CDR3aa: CASTTGQGARQPQHF
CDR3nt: TGTGCCAGTACCACGGGACAGGGAGCTCGTCAGCCCCAGCATTTT

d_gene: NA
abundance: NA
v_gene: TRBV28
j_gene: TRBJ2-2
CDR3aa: CASSSHLGGPNTGELFF
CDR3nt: TGTGCCAGCAGTTCCCATCTGGGCGGGCCGAACACCGGGGAGCTGTTTTTT

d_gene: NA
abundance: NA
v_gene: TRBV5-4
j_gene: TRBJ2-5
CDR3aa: CASSIQGQETQYF
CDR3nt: TGTGCCAGCAGCATACAGGGTCAAGAGACCCAGTACTTC

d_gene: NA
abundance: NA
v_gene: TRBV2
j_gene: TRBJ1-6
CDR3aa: CASSVTGNQGSPLHF
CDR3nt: TGTGCCAGCAGTGTTACAGGGAATCAAGGCTCACCCCTCCACTTT

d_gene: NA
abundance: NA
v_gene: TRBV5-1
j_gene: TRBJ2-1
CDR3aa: CASSLAGRARLPNEQFF
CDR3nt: TGCGCCAGCAGCTTGGCCGGGCGGGCCCGTCTACCCAATGAGCAGTTCTTC

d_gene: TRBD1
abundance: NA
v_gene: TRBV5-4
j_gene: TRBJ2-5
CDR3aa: CASSLGDRGRSPKETQYF
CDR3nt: TGTGCCAGCAGCTTGGGAGACAGGGGAAGATCTCCGAAAGAGACCCAGTACTTC

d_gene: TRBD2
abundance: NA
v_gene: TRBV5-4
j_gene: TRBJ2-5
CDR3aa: CASSSLGVAGYQETQYF
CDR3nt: TGTGCCAGCAGCTCCTTGGGGGTAGCGGGGTACCAAGAGACCCAGTACTTC